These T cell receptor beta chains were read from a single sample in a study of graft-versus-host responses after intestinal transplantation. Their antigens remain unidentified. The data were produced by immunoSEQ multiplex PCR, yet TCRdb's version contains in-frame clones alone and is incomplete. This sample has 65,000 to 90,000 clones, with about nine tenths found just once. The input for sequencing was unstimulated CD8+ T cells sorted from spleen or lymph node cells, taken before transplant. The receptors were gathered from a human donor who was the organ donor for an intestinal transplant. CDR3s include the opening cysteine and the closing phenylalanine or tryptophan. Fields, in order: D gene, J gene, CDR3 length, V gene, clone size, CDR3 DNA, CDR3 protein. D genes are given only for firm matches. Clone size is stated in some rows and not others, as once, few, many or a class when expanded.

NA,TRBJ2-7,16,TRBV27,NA,TGTGCCAGCAGGGCGTCGGCCGGAGACAGCTCCTACGAGCAGTACTTC,CASRASAGDSSYEQYF
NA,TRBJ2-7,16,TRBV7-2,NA,TGTGCCAGCAGCTTTAAGGTATTTGAGCGAACCTACGAGCAGTACTTC,CASSFKVFERTYEQYF
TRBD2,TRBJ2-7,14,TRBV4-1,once,TGCGCCAGCAGTAGCGGGGGGGCCTCCTACGAGCAGTACTTC,CASSSGGASYEQYF
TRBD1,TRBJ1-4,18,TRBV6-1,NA,TGTGCCAGCAGTGACATGACAGGGGGCTATGCAACTAATGAAAAACTGTTTTTT,CASSDMTGGYATNEKLFF
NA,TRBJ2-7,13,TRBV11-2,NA,TGTGCCAGCAGCGTCACAGGCTCCTACGAGCAGTACTTC,CASSVTGSYEQYF
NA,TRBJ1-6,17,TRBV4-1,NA,TGCGCCAGCAGCCAAGATTTTCTGGGGCCAAAAAATTCACCCCTCCACTTT,CASSQDFLGPKNSPLHF
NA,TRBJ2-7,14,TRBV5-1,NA,TGCGCCAGCAGCTTCGAGGGCCCCTCCTACGAGCAGTACTTC,CASSFEGPSYEQYF
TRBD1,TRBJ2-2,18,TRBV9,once,TGTGCCAGCAGCTCACGAGGAGGGACAGGGAGGAACACCGGGGAGCTGTTTTTT,CASSSRGGTGRNTGELFF
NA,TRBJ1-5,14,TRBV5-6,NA,TGTGCCAGCAGCTTAGGGGGAGGCAATCAGCCCCAGCATTTT,CASSLGGGNQPQHF
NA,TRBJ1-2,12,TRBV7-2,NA,TGTGCCACTGCACAGGTCTCTTTCGGCTACACCTTC,CATAQVSFGYTF
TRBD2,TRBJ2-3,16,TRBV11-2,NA,TGTGCCAGCAGCTTAGGTGCGGGGGGGTATGGAGATACGCAGTATTTT,CASSLGAGGYGDTQYF